The 9 T cell receptor beta chains listed next were all sequenced from one sample in a study of T cells in Graves' hyperthyroidism and ophthalmopathy. Amplification of TCR beta CDR3 regions was performed using RNA transcripts as template. During a first-round RT-PCR of the TCR CDR3, the HTBI primer set was used. One entry per CDR3 protein results from TCRdb running MiXCR on the multiplex PCR reads. The data contain hundreds of thousands of distinct CDR3 sequences, more than 15% of them singletons. The sequencing input was blood. The receptors originated from a woman under 30 with Graves' hyperthyroidism.

This clonotype has just a few counts. The chain recombines TRBV20-1 with TRBJ1-5; D is unresolved. Trimming pared 3 bases from V and 2 bases from J, leaving 14 bases between. From germline, CDR1 is DFQATT and CDR2 SNEGSKA (reference sequence). The CDR3 totals 15 residues. CDR3 region: CSARVMRDRNQPQHF. In nucleotides, the CDR3 is TGCAGTGCTAGGGTCATGAGGGATCGCAATCAGCCCCAGCATTTT.

There are a few counts of this clonotype. The chain has TRBV14 and TRBJ1-1, with 10 bases matching TRBD1. The CDR3 sequence is 16 residues long. V was clipped by 0 bases and J by 2 bases; unmatched bases: 3. Germline CDR1 SGHDN, CDR2 FVKESK. The CDR3 bases are TGTGCCAGCAGCCAAGAGGGACAGGGGCAAAACACTGAAGCTTTCTTT. It codes for CASSQEGQGQNTEAFF.

Worth noting for this clonotype: A read error may produce the germline difference seen at one junction end. This chain uses TRBV6-1 with TRBJ2-5; D is possibly TRBD1 or TRBD2 (6 bases each). The CDR3 is 14 amino acids. Looked up from germline, CDR1 is MNHNS and CDR2 is SASEGT. CDR3 DNA: TGTGCCAGCATACCTACTGAGAGGGGGGAGACCCGGTACTTC. It is translated as CASIPTERGETRYF.

This clonotype was detected a few times. A much larger clone is a single base away; this may be a read error. The chain uses TRBV7-9 and TRBJ2-3; D is tentatively TRBD1 or TRBD2 (5 bases each). There are 12 residues in the CDR3. V was cut by 4 bases and J by 8 bases, with 10 bases left in between. Per the germline V gene, CDR1 is SEHNR and CDR2 is FQNEAQ (reference sequence). CDR3 in DNA: TGTGCCAGCAGCTCCGAGAGGGGTACGCAGTATTTT. This gives the protein CASSSERGTQYF.

This clonotype was seen ten or more times. J is TRBJ2-1 and V is TRBV7-3; D gene unclear. The CDR3 loop spans 13 amino acids. The germline gives CDR1 SGHTA, CDR2 FQGTGA. V was trimmed by 4 bases and J by 4 bases, leaving 8 bases between them. This CDR3 reads CASSSTVYNEQFF. The CDR3 DNA sequence: TGTGCCAGCAGCTCGACTGTTTACAATGAGCAGTTCTTC.

This clonotype appeared many times. The rearrangement joins TRBV28 to TRBJ2-4; 10 positions agree with TRBD2. V was pared by 5 bases and J by 6 bases, with 10 bases of the junction left unmatched. CDR1 and CDR2 from the germline V gene are MDHEN and SYDVKM. The CDR3 is made up of 16 amino acids. The CDR3 nucleotides read TGTGCCAGCAGTGAGGCTAGCGGGAGATTAGGAAACATTCAGTACTTC. Its protein is CASSEASGRLGNIQYF. Filled out from reference TRBV28 and TRBJ2-4, the complete variable domain reads DVKVTQSSRYLVKRTGEKVFLECVQDMDHENMFWYRQDPGLGLRLIYFSYDVKMKEKGDIPEGYSVSREKKERFSLILESASTNQTSMYLCASSEASGRLGNIQYFGAGTRLSVL.

This clonotype was detected ten times or more. The rearrangement joins TRBV5-1 to TRBJ2-1; TRBD1 is a possible D gene (6 bases). Trimming cost V 3 bases and J 3 bases, with 13 bases left between them. The CDR3 extends over 15 amino acids. Germline V gene lookup returns CDR1 SGHRS and CDR2 YFSETQ. CDR3 amino acids: CASSSHRDNYNEQFF. DNA of the CDR3: TGCGCCAGCAGCTCCCACCGGGACAACTACAATGAGCAGTTCTTC.

This clonotype showed up many times. V and J are TRBV11-2 and TRBJ2-5, with D tentatively TRBD2 (5 bases). Trimming shortened V by 1 base and J by 5 bases, and 17 bases separated the two germline ends. This CDR3 spans 16 amino acids. Per germline, CDR1 SGHAT and CDR2 FQNNGV. The CDR3 here is CASSLGRAGLYETQYF. The CDR3, as DNA: TGTGCCAGCAGCTTAGGACGGGCGGGTCTGTATGAGACCCAGTACTTC.

The chain is built from TRBV6-1 and TRBJ2-5, with D perhaps TRBD2 (5 bases). The ends were cut back, 0 bases at V and 0 bases at J, with 14 bases in the middle. The germline V gene encodes CDR1 MNHNS and CDR2 SASEGT. CDR3 length: 17 residues. The CDR3 DNA is TGTGCCAGCAGTGAAGCAGGACTCTCCACGTACCAAGAGACCCAGTACTTC. It encodes CASSEAGLSTYQETQYF.